This T cell receptor beta chain was sequenced for a study of OX40 agonist ivuxolimab in advanced cancers. Overall study: Three dose-escalation patients had partial responses: one with hepatocellular carcinoma and two with cutaneous melanoma.

Looked up from germline, CDR1 is MNHNS and CDR2 is SASEGT. The V and J ends lost 7 bases and 2 bases respectively, with 8 bases between them. The CDR3 loop spans 13 amino acids. This clone has only a few counts. The data were produced by immunoSEQ multiplex PCR, yet TCRdb's version contains in-frame clones alone and is incomplete. The sample consists of tens of thousands of clones, 83% of them appearing once. This TCR was recovered from an adult with an advanced solid tumor such as melanoma, head and neck, liver or kidney cancer. The chain combines TRBV6-1 with TRBJ1-4; no clear D. The starting material was CD4+ or CD8+ T cells sorted from blood, obtained in a trial of the OX40 agonist ivuxolimab. The CDR3 reads CASTGWTNEKLFF. The CDR3 nucleotides read TGTGCCAGCACCGGGTGGACTAATGAAAAACTGTTTTTT.